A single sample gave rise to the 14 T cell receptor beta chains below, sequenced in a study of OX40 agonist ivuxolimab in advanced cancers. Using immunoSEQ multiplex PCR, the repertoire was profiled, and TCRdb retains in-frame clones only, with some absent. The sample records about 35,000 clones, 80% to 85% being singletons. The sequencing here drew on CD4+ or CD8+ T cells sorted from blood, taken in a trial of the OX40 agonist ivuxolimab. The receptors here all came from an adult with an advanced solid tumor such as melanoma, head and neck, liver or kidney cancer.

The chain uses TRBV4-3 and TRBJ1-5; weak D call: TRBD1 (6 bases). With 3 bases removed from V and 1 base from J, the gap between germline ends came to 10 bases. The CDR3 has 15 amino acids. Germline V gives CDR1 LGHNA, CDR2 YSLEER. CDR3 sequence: CASSQTGTSNQPQHF. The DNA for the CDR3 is TGCGCCAGCAGCCAGACAGGAACAAGCAATCAGCCCCAGCATTTT.

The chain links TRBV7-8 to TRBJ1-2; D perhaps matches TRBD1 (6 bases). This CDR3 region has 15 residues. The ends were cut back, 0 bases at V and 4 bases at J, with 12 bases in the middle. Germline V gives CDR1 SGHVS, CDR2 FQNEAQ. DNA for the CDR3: TGTGCCAGCAGCTTAGCCGGGGGCGCGGGCTATGGCTACACCTTC. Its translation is CASSLAGGAGYGYTF.

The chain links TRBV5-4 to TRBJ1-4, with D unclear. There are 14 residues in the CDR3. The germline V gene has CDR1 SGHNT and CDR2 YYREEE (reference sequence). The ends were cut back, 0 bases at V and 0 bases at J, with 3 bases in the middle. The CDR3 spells CASSLDSTNEKLFF. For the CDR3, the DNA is TGTGCCAGCAGCTTGGACTCAACTAATGAAAAACTGTTTTTT. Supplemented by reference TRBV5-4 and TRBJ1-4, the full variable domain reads ETGVTQSPTHLIKTRGQQVTLRCSSQSGHNTVSWYQQALGQGPQFIFQYYREEENGRGNFPPRFSGLQFPNYSSELNVNALELDDSALYLCASSLDSTNEKLFFGSGTQLSVL.

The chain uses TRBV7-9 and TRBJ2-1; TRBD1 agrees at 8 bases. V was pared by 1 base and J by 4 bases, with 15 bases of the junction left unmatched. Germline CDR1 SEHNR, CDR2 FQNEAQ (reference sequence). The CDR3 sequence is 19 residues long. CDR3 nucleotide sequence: TGTGCCAGCAGCTTAGTTGGCCAGGGGGCCCCTTCCAGATACAATGAGCAGTTCTTC. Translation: CASSLVGQGAPSRYNEQFF.

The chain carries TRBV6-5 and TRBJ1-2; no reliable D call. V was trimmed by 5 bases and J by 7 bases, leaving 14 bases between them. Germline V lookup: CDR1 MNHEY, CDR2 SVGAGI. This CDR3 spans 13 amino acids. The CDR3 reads CASSELEFGGYTF. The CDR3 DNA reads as TGTGCCAGCAGTGAACTTGAATTCGGTGGCTACACCTTC.

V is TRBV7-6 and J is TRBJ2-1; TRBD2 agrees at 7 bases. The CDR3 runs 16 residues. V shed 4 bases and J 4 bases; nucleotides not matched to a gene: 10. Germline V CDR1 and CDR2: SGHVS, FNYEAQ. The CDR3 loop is CASSSPTSGIYNEQFF. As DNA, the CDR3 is TGTGCCAGCAGCTCACCGACAAGCGGGATTTACAATGAGCAGTTCTTC.

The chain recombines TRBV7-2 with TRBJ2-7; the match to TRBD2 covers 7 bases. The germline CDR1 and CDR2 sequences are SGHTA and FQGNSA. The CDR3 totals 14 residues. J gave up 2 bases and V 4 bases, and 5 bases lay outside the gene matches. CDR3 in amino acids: CASSYPGGTYEQYF. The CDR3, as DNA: TGTGCCAGCAGCTACCCGGGAGGAACCTACGAGCAGTACTTC. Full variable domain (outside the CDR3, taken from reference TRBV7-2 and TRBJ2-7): GAGVSQSPSNKVTEKGKDVELRCDPISGHTALYWYRQSLGQGLEFLIYFQGNSAPDKSGLPSDRFSAERTGGSVSTLTIQRTQQEDSAVYLCASSYPGGTYEQYFGPGTRLTVT.

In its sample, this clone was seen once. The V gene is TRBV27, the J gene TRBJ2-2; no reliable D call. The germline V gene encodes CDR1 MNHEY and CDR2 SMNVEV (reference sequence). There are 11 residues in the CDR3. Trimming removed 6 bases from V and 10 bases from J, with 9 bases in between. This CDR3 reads CASSPLMELFF. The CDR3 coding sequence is TGTGCCAGCAGCCCTCTTATGGAGCTGTTTTTT.

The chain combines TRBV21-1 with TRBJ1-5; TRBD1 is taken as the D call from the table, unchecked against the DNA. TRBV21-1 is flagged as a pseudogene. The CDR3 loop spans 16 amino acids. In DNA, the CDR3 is TGTGCCAGCAGCAACCGGACAGGGAATAGCAATCAGCCCCAGCATTTT. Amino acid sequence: CASSNRTGNSNQPQHF.

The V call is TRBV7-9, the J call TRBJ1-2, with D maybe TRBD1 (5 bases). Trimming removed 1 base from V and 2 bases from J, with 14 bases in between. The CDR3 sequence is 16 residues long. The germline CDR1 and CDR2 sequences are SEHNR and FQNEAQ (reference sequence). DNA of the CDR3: TGTGCCAGCAGCTTAGTTGTTGCTGGGGGGAACTATGGCTACACCTTC. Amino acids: CASSLVVAGGNYGYTF. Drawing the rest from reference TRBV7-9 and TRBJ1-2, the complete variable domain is DTGVSQNPRHKITKRGQNVTFRCDPISEHNRLYWYRQTLGQGPEFLTYFQNEAQLEKSRLLSDRFSAERPKGSFSTLEIQRTEQGDSAMYLCASSLVVAGGNYGYTFGSGTRLTVV.

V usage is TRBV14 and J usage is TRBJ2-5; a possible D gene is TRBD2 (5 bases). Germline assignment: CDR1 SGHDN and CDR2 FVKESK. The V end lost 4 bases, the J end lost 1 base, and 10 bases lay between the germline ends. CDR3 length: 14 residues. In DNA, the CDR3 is TGTGCCAGCAGCCTCACTAGATTCCAAGAGACCCAGTACTTC. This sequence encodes CASSLTRFQETQYF.

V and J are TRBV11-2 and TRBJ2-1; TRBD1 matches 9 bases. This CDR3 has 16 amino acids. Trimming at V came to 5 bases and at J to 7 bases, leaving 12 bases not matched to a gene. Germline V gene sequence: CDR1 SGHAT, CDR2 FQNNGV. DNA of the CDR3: TGTGCCAGCAGCAGGCCCCCAGGACAGGGGACTAATGAGCAGTTCTTC. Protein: CASSRPPGQGTNEQFF.

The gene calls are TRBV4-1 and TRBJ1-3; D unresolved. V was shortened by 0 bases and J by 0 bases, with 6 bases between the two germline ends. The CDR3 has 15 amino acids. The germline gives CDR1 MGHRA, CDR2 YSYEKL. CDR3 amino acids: CASSQDIGSGNTIYF. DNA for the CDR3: TGCGCCAGCAGCCAAGATATTGGCTCTGGAAACACCATATATTTT.

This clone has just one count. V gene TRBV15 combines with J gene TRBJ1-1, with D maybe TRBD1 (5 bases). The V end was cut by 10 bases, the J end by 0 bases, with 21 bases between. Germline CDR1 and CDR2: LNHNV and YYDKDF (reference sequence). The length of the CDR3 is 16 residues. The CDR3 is CARQAGISFMNTEAFF. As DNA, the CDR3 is TGTGCCAGGCAGGCAGGGATTTCCTTCATGAACACTGAAGCTTTCTTT.